These T cell receptor beta chains were read from a single sample in a study of regulatory T cells in long-lasting Graves disease. MiXCR, run by TCRdb on the multiplex PCR reads, gives a single entry per CDR3 protein. The sample lists hundreds of thousands of distinct CDR3 sequences; over 15% were seen once. These data were also filed under a second study, of T cells in Graves' hyperthyroidism and ophthalmopathy.

The sample in question was peripheral blood mononuclear cells (PBMCs), obtained at new diagnosis, from a patient treated with antithyroid drugs. These receptors were obtained from a man aged 40-55 years with Graves disease. CDR3s include the opening cysteine and the closing phenylalanine or tryptophan. A D gene is named only where the DNA matches it firmly. Some rows have no size entry. The others give once, few or many, or a class for an expanded clone.

CDR3 protein,CDR3 DNA,CDR3 length,clone size,D gene,J gene,V gene
CASSLRTSGGGRGYEQYF,TGTGCCAGCAGTCTGCGGACTAGCGGGGGTGGTAGGGGCTACGAGCAGTACTTC,18,few,TRBD2,TRBJ2-7,TRBV27
CASSSPGLLNYGYTF,TGTGCCAGCAGTTCCCCGGGTCTCCTTAACTATGGCTACACCTTC,15,few,-,TRBJ1-2,TRBV28
CASSYQGAATEAFF,TGTGCCAGCAGTTACCAGGGGGCGGCCACTGAAGCTTTCTTT,14,few,TRBD1,TRBJ1-1,TRBV6-2/TRBV6-3
CASSGGQGRRVLKETQYF,TGTGCCAGCAGTGGAGGACAGGGCCGGAGGGTCCTGAAAGAGACCCAGTACTTC,18,once,TRBD1,TRBJ2-5,TRBV2
CASSYSSGGAYEQYF,TGTGCCAGCAGTTACTCTAGCGGGGGGGCCTACGAGCAGTACTTC,15,many,TRBD2,TRBJ2-7,TRBV6-5
CASSRKVFGEETQYF,TGTGCCAGCAGTCGAAAGGTTTTCGGAGAGGAGACCCAGTACTTC,15,many,-,TRBJ2-5,TRBV7-9
CASSIVKGDEQFF,TGTGCCAGTAGTATAGTTAAGGGCGATGAGCAGTTCTTC,13,few,-,TRBJ2-1,TRBV19
CASSLEQRNTGELFF,TGCGCCAGCAGCTTGGAACAGCGGAACACCGGGGAGCTGTTTTTT,15,-,-,TRBJ2-2,TRBV5-1
CASSGGLPLNEKLFF,TGTGCCAGCAGTGGTGGGCTACCCCTTAATGAAAAACTGTTTTTT,15,-,-,TRBJ1-4,TRBV6-2/TRBV6-3
CASSPMTVFNSPLHF,TGTGCCAGCAGCCCGATGACAGTTTTTAATTCACCCCTCCACTTT,15,many,-,TRBJ1-6,TRBV7-8
CASSFSWDRRTYEQYF,TGTGCCAGCAGTTTTAGCTGGGACAGAAGAACCTACGAGCAGTACTTC,16,many,TRBD1,TRBJ2-7,TRBV28
CASARSGGGETQYF,TGTGCCAGCGCCCGTAGCGGGGGAGGGGAGACCCAGTACTTC,14,many,TRBD2,TRBJ2-5,TRBV3-1
CASRPAGAQETQYF,TGTGCCAGCAGACCTGCCGGGGCTCAAGAGACCCAGTACTTC,14,-,-,TRBJ2-5,TRBV12-3/TRBV12-4
CAWAIDRSNEKLFF,TGTGCCTGGGCTATAGACAGGAGTAATGAAAAACTGTTTTTT,14,many,-,TRBJ1-4,TRBV30
CASITRVRGNTEAFF,TGCGCCAGCATCACACGAGTCAGGGGCAACACTGAAGCTTTCTTT,15,-,-,TRBJ1-1,TRBV10-1
CASSRPGQALSYEQYF,TGTGCCAGCAGCCGACCGGGACAGGCTCTTTCCTACGAGCAGTACTTC,16,few,TRBD1,TRBJ2-7,TRBV16
CASSLYSGLNEKLFF,TGTGCCAGCAGCTTGTATTCGGGCCTTAATGAAAAACTGTTTTTT,15,few,-,TRBJ1-4,TRBV7-2
CASSTRDRGYTEAFF,TGTGCCAGTAGTACGCGGGACAGGGGGTACACTGAAGCTTTCTTT,15,few,TRBD1,TRBJ1-1,TRBV19
CASSREITDTQYF,TGTGCCAGCAGCAGAGAGATCACAGATACGCAGTATTTT,13,few,-,TRBJ2-3,TRBV7-3
CASSWGDRGGETQYF,TGCGCCAGCAGCTGGGGAGACAGGGGAGGGGAGACCCAGTACTTC,15,few,-,TRBJ2-5,TRBV5-1
CASSLELTDTQYF,TGTGCCAGCAGCTTAGAATTGACAGATACGCAGTATTTT,13,many,-,TRBJ2-3,TRBV7-2
CASSRLPGQGVPDTQYF,TGCGCCAGCAGCCGCCTCCCGGGACAGGGGGTTCCAGATACGCAGTATTTT,17,-,TRBD1,TRBJ2-3,TRBV4-1